A selection of T cell receptor beta chains follows, all from one sample in a study of T cell responses to AZD1222 COVID-19 vaccine. Here immunoSEQ multiplex PCR was the method, and the copy in TCRdb shows in-frame clones only, minus some. The table includes about 150,000 clones, around 88% detected once. This specimen consisted of peripheral blood, obtained on day 0 of AZD1222 vaccination. Source of these receptors: an adult in good health. CDR3s include the opening cysteine and the closing phenylalanine or tryptophan. Only some rows state a clone size, as once, few, many or a class for expanded clones.

j_gene,abundance,v_gene,CDR3aa
TRBJ2-1,NA,TRBV14,CASSQDAQGGEQFF
TRBJ2-2,NA,TRBV5-1,CASSVSDTGELFF
TRBJ2-2,NA,TRBV19,CASSKTQTNTGELFF
TRBJ1-1,NA,TRBV10-3,CAISETGGTEAFF
TRBJ2-3,NA,TRBV5-4,CASSLGQGGTDTQYF
TRBJ1-1,NA,TRBV19,CASSIAVKAFF
TRBJ1-5,NA,TRBV19,CASDSASGKINQPQHF
TRBJ2-7,NA,TRBV6-2/TRBV6-3,CASSTSGFAYEQYF
TRBJ2-1,NA,TRBV11-3,CASSSGQGGHNEQFF
TRBJ2-1,NA,TRBV24-1,CATSDPTGGSYNEQFF
TRBJ1-1,few,TRBV19,CASSMAGSDTEAFF
TRBJ1-1,NA,TRBV11-3,CASSLLGNTEAFF
TRBJ2-2,NA,TRBV12-3/TRBV12-4,CASSLVIPGELFF
TRBJ1-1,NA,TRBV30,CAWSQGGASTEAFF
TRBJ2-7,once,TRBV7-8,CASSFARAAGGHEQYF
TRBJ2-6,NA,TRBV24-1,CATSSGRSPGANVLTF
TRBJ2-7,NA,TRBV7-2,CASSLAQQGYEQYF
TRBJ1-4,NA,TRBV28,CASSEPGQGYEKLFF
TRBJ1-1,NA,TRBV18,CASLGEVLNTEAFF
TRBJ2-3,once,TRBV28,CASSLGTDTQYF
TRBJ2-7,NA,TRBV11-2,CASSRSGTPKGEQYF
TRBJ2-7,NA,TRBV5-4,CASSLGTGLTLEQYF
TRBJ1-2,NA,TRBV28,CASFQGAHGYTF
TRBJ1-4,NA,TRBV5-1,CASSLRSGANEKLFF
TRBJ1-4,NA,TRBV19,CASSLRTVNEKLFF
TRBJ1-4,NA,TRBV11-2,CASSFARGATNEKLFF
TRBJ1-1,NA,TRBV5-5,CASSLTSPRGYTEAFF
TRBJ1-4,NA,TRBV19,CASSNRATNEKLFF
TRBJ1-4,NA,TRBV6-5,CASSFDRGRGEKLFF
TRBJ1-6,once,TRBV27,CASSLAGQGLHF
TRBJ1-2,NA,TRBV11-2,CASSFLEGGYGYTF
TRBJ2-1,once,TRBV4-1,CASSQTRWGEGVGNEQFF
TRBJ1-1,NA,TRBV19,CASSNMNTEAFF
TRBJ2-5,NA,TRBV2,CASRAGSWTQYF
TRBJ1-2,once,TRBV6-5,CASSYARDYGYTF
TRBJ2-5,few,TRBV15,CATSRAQGKETQYF
TRBJ1-1,NA,TRBV19,CASSRAGMPEAFF
TRBJ1-2,NA,TRBV3-1/TRBV3-2,CASSHQLSDGYTF
TRBJ1-4,NA,TRBV11-3,CASSLVIQGKNEKLFF
TRBJ2-1,NA,TRBV9,CASSVALAGNNEQFF
TRBJ2-3,NA,TRBV11-2,CASSSNTDTQYF
TRBJ2-5,NA,TRBV7-9,CASSLRGGIQETQYF
TRBJ2-7,once,TRBV24-1,CATSDSDSPYEQYF
TRBJ2-5,NA,TRBV19,CASRSGNQETQYF
TRBJ2-7,once,TRBV6-5,CASSHQGGRNEQYF
TRBJ2-2,NA,TRBV7-9,CASSLVWTGELFF
TRBJ2-7,NA,TRBV27,CASSWEGNGYEQYF
TRBJ2-1,NA,TRBV19,CASSIGGQGRSYNEQFF
TRBJ2-5,NA,TRBV19,CASSIQGAGETQYF
TRBJ1-3,NA,TRBV28,CASSLSDSRNTIYF